Presented here are 2 T cell receptor beta chains from one specimen sequenced in a study of T cell responses to AZD1222 COVID-19 vaccine. Clones were read by immunoSEQ multiplex PCR, and TCRdb kept only the in-frame ones, dropping some. The sample holds about 110,000 clones, under 95% seen once. The sample in question was peripheral blood, obtained on day 0 of AZD1222 vaccination. The receptors were sampled from an adult in good health.

V and J are TRBV12-5 and TRBJ2-3; D not resolved. Germline V gene data show CDR1 as LGHNT and CDR2 as FRNRAP. CDR3 length equals 12 residues. V lost 5 bases and J 4 bases, leaving 7 bases between the germline ends. CDR3 sequence (DNA): TGTGCTAGTGGTCCGCGCCCAGATACGCAGTATTTT. This gives the protein CASGPRPDTQYF.

This clone was detected a few times. The V call is TRBV5-1, the J call TRBJ2-7; 7 bases match TRBD2. Germline loops: CDR1 SGHRS, CDR2 YFSETQ. Losses at the gene ends were 0 bases for V and 0 bases for J; bases not matched to a gene: 6. The CDR3 spans 16 residues. The CDR3 coding sequence is TGCGCCAGCAGCTTGGCCATAGGGGAGGGCTCCTACGAGCAGTACTTC. Protein product: CASSLAIGEGSYEQYF.